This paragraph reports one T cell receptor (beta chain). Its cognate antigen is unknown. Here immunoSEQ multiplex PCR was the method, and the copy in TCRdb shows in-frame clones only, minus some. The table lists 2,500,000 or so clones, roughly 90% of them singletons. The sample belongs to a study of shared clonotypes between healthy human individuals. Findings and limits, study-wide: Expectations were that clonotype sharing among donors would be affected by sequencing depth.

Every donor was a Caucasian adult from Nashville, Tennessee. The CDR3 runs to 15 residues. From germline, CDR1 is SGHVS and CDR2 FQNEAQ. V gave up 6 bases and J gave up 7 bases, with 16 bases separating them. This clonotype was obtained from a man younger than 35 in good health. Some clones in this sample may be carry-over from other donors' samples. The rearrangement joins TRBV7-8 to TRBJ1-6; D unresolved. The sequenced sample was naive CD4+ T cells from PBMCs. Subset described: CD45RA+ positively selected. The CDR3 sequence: CASRLSRDRNSPLHF. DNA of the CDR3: TGTGCCAGCAGACTTAGTAGGGATCGAAATTCACCCCTCCACTTT.